This T cell receptor beta chain was sequenced for a study of identical twins' blood T cells. Likely shared infections and vaccines: all three twin pairs were reared together. Study-wide results and limits: Environmental influences on twin similarity could not be excluded.

MiXCR, applied by TCRdb to the 5' RACE reads, yields one record per CDR3 protein. This table has a few hundred thousand distinct CDR3 sequences, 25% to 35% appearing once. This clonotype was observed a few times. Antigen specificity is unknown. The length of the CDR3 is 15 residues. Deletions cut 1 base from V and 7 bases from J, with 14 bases between. The chain joins TRBV12-3 or TRBV12-4 to TRBJ2-1; the D gene is possibly TRBD2 (7 bases). Material: PBMCs. This clonotype was sampled from a woman between 18 and 55 years old in good health. CDR3 sequence reads: CASSLVGGGGNEQFF. The CDR3 coding sequence is TGTGCCAGCAGTTTAGTCGGGGGAGGGGGGAATGAGCAGTTCTTC.